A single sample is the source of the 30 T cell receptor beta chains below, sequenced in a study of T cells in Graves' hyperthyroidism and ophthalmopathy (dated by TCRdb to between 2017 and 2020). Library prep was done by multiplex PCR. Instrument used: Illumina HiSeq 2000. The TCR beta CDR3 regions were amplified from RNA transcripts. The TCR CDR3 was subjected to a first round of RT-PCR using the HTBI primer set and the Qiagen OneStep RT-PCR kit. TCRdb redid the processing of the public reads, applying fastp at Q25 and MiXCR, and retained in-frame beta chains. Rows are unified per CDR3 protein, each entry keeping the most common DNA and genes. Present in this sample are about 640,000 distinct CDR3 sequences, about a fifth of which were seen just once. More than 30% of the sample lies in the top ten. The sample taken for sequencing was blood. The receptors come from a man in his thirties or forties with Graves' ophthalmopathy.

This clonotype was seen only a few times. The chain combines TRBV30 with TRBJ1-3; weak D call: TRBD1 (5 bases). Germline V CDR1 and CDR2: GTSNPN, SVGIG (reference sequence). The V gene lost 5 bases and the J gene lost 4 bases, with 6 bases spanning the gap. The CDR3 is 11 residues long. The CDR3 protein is CAWHRGNTIYF. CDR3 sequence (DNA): TGTGCCTGGCACAGGGGAAACACCATATATTTT.

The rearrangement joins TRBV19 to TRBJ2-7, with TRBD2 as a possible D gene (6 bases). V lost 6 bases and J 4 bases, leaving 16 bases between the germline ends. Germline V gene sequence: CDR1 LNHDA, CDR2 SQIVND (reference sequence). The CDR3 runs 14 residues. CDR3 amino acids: CASRTAGGNYEQYF. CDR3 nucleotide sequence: TGTGCCAGTAGGACGGCGGGCGGGAATTACGAGCAGTACTTC.

This CDR3 reads CASSPRRVSGSRDEQFF. The CDR3 DNA reads TGTGCCAGCAGTCCCCGCAGAGTAAGCGGGAGTCGGGATGAGCAGTTCTTC. The V call is TRBV2, the J call TRBJ2-1; 8 positions match TRBD2. The V gene's germline CDR1 is SNHLY and CDR2 FYNNEI. The trim removed 5 bases at V and 8 bases at J, leaving 17 bases unmatched. The CDR3 is 17 residues long.

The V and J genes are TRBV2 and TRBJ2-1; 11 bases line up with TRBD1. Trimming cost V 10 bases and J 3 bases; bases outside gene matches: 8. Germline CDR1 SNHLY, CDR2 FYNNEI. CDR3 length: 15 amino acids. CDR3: CATQGTGGFYNEQFF. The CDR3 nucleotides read TGTGCCACCCAAGGGACAGGGGGGTTCTACAATGAGCAGTTCTTC.

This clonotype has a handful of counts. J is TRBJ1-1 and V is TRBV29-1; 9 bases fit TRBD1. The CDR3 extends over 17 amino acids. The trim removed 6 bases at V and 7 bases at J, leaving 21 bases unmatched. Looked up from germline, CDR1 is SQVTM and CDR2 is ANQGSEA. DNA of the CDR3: TGCAGCGTCTCGGACAGGGGCTCCCGGCCAGGCTTCAATGAAGCTTTCTTT. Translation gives CSVSDRGSRPGFNEAFF.

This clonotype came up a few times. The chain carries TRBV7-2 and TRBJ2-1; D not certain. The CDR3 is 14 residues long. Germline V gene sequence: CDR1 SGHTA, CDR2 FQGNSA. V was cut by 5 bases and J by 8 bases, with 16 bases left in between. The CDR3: CASSPLVGSDEQFF. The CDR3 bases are TGTGCCAGCAGCCCTCTTGTGGGGTCAGATGAGCAGTTCTTC.

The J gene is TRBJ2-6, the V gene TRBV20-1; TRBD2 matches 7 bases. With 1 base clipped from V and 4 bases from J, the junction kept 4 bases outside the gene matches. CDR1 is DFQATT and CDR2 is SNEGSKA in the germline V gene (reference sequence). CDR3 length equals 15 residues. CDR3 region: CSARGGGRGANVLTF. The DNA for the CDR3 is TGCAGTGCTAGAGGGGGAGGGCGCGGGGCCAACGTCCTGACTTTC.

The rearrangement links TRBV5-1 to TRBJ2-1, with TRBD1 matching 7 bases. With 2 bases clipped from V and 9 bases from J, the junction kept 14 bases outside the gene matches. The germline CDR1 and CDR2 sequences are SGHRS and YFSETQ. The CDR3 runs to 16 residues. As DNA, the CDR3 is TGCGCCAGCAGCTTAGACGACAGGGTAGAAATGGTTGAGCAGTTCTTC. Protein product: CASSLDDRVEMVEQFF. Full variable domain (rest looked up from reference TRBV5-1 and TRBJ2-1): KAGVTQTPRYLIKTRGQQVTLSCSPISGHRSVSWYQQTPGQGLQFLFEYFSETQRNKGNFPGRFSGRQFSNSRSEMNVSTLELGDSALYLCASSLDDRVEMVEQFFGPGTRLTVL.

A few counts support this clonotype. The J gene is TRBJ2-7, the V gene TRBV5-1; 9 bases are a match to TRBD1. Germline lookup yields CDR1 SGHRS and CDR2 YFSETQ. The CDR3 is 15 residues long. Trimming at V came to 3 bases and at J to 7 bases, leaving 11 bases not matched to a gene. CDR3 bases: TGCGCCAGCAGCTCCACCGGGACAGGGCTGCGAGAGCAGTACTTC. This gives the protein CASSSTGTGLREQYF.

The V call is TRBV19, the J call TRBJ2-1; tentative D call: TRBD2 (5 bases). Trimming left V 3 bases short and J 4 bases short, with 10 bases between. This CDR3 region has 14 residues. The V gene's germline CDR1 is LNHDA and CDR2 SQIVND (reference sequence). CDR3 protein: CASSMQLVYNEQFF. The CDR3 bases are TGTGCCAGTAGTATGCAACTAGTTTACAATGAGCAGTTCTTC.

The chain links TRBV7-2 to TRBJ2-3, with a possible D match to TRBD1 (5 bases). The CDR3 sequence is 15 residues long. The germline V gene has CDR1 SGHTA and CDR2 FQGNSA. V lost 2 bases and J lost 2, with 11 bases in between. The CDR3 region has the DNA TGTGCCAGCAGCTTATCAGTGACAGTCACAGATACGCAGTATTTT. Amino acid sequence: CASSLSVTVTDTQYF.

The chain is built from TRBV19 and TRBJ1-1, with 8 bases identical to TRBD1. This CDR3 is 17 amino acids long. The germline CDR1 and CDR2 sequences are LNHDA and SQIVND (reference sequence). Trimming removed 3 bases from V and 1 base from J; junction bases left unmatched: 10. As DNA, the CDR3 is TGTGCCAGTAGTATTTTGATCAGGGGGCGCCGGAACACTGAAGCTTTCTTT. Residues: CASSILIRGRRNTEAFF.

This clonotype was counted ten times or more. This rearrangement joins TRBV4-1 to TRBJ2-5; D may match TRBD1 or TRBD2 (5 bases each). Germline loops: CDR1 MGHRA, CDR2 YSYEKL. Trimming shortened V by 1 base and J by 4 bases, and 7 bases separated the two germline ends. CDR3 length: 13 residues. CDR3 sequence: CASSQAGTETQYF. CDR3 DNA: TGCGCCAGCAGCCAAGCAGGGACAGAGACCCAGTACTTC.

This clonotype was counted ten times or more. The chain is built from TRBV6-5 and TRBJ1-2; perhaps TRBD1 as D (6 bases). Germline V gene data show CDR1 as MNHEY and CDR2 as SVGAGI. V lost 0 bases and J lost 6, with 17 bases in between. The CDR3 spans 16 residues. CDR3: CASSYSGRAGDHGYTF. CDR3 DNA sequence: TGTGCCAGCAGTTACTCAGGTCGGGCAGGGGATCATGGCTACACCTTC.

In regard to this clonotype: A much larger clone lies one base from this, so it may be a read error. CDR3 in DNA: TGTGCCAGCAGGGGACAGGGAAGCACCGGGGAGCTGTTTTTT. It encodes CASRGQGSTGELFF. The rearrangement links TRBV6-1 to TRBJ2-2; TRBD1 agrees at 9 bases. From germline, CDR1 is MNHNS and CDR2 SASEGT. Unmatched junction bases numbered 3, after V lost 6 bases and J lost 4 bases. The CDR3 is 14 amino acids.

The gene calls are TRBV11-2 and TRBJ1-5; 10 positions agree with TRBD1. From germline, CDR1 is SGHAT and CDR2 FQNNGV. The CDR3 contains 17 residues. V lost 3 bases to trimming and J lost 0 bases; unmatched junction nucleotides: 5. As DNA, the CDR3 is TGTGCCAGCAGCTTTGGGACAGGGGACCTTAGCAATCAGCCCCAGCATTTT. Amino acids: CASSFGTGDLSNQPQHF.

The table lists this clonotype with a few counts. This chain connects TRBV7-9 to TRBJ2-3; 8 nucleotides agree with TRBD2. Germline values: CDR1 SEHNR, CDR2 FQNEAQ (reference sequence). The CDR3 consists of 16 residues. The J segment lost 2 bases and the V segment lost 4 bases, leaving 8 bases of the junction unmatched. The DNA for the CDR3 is TGTGCCAGCAGCTCGCGAGCGGGAGCCTCCACAGATACGCAGTATTTT. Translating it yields CASSSRAGASTDTQYF.

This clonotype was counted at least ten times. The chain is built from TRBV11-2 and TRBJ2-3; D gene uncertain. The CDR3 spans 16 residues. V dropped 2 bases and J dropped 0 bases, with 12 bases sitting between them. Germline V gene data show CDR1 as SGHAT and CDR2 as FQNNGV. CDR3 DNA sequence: TGTGCCAGCAGCTTAACTATTGCCGGAAGCACAGATACGCAGTATTTT. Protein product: CASSLTIAGSTDTQYF.

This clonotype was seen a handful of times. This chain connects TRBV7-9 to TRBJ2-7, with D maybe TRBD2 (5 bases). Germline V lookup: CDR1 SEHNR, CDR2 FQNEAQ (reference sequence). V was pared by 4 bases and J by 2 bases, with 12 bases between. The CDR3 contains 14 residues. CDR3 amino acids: CASSSAETPYEQYF. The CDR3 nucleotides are TGTGCCAGCAGCTCAGCGGAAACCCCCTACGAGCAGTACTTC.

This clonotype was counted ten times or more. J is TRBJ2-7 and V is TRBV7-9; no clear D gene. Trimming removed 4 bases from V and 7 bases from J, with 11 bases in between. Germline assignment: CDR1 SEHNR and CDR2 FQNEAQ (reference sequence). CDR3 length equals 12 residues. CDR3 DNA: TGTGCCAGCAGCTGGTCCTCTGGGGAGCAGTACTTC. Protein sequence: CASSWSSGEQYF.

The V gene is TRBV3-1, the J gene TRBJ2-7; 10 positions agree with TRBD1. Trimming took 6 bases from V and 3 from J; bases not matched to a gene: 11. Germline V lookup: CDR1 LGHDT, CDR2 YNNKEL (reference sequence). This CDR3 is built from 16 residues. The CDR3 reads CASSSPRDRGGYEQYF. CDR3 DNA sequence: TGTGCCAGCAGTTCCCCCCGGGACAGGGGAGGCTACGAGCAGTACTTC.

The CDR3 DNA reads as TGTGCCAGCAGCTTGGCTGGGACCGTGAGGAATTCACCCCTCCACTTT. Translated: CASSLAGTVRNSPLHF. This rearrangement joins TRBV5-6 to TRBJ1-6; weak D call: TRBD1 (5 bases). The V and J ends lost 0 bases and 7 bases respectively, with 14 bases between them. There are 16 residues in the CDR3. Germline V CDR1 and CDR2: SGHDT, YYEEEE.

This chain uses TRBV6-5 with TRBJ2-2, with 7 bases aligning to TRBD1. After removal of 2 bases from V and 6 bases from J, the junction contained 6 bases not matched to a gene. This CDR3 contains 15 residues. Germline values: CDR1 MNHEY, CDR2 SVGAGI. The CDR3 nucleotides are TGTGCCAGCAGTTACCAGGGGGTCGGGTCCGGGGAGCTGTTTTTT. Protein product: CASSYQGVGSGELFF.

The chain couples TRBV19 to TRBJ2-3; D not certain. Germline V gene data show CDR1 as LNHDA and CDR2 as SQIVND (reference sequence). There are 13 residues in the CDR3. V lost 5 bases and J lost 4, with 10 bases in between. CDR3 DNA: TGTGCCAGTAGTGCGGCCACGGCAGATACGCAGTATTTT. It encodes CASSAATADTQYF.

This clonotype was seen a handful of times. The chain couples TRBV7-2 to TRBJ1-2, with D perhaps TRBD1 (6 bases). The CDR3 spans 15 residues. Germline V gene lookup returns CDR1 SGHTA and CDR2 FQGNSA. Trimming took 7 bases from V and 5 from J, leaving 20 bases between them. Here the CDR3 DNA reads TGTGCCAGCACCCACCGGGACACCTCCACTTATGGCTACACCTTC. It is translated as CASTHRDTSTYGYTF.

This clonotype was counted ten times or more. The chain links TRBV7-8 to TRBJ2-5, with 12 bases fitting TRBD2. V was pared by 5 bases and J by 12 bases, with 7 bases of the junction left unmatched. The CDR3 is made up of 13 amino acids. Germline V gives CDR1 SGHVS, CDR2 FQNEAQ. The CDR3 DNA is TGTGCCAGCAGCCCTCGACTAGCGGGAGATAAGTACTTC. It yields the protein CASSPRLAGDKYF.

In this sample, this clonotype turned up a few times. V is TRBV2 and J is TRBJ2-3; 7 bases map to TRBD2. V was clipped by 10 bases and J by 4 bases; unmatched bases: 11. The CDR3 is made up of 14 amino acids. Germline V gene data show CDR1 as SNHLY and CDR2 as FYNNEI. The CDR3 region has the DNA TGTGCCAACTCCGTGGGACTACTACCAGATACGCAGTATTTT. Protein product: CANSVGLLPDTQYF.

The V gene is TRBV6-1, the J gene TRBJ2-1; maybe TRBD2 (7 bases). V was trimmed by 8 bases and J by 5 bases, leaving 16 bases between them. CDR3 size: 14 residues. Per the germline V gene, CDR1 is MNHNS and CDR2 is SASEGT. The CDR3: CASWGRESNNEQFF. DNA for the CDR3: TGTGCCAGCTGGGGGCGGGAGAGTAACAATGAGCAGTTCTTC.

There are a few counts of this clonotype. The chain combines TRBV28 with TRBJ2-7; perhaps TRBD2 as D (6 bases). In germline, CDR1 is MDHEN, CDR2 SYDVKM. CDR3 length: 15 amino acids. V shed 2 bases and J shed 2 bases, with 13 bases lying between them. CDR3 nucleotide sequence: TGTGCCAGCAGTTTAGAGCGTAGCGGTCCCTACGAGCAGTACTTC. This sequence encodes CASSLERSGPYEQYF.

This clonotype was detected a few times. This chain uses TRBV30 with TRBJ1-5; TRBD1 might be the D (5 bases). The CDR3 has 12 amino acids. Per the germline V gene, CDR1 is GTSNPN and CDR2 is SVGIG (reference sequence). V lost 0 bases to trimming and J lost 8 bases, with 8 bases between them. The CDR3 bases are TGTGCCTGGAGTGTGGGGGGGGAGCCCCAGCATTTT. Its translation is CAWSVGGEPQHF.